These 2 T cell receptor beta chains originate from one sample sequenced in a study of human T cells and chemical hapten exposure. Each CDR3 protein gets one entry after TCRdb re-called the RACE reads with MiXCR. The sample consists of 210,000 or so distinct CDR3 sequences, around 25% of them appearing once. The time point: patch test 3, about 24 weeks after DPC sensitization. Treatment indicated: therapeutic diphenylcyclopropenone sensitization with weekly scalp DPC. The specimen comprised whole blood, sampled in connection with sensitization to the hapten diphenylcyclopropenone (DPC). These TCRs come from a woman in her thirties or forties with alopecia areata. Some clones in this sample may be carry-over from other donors' samples.

The CDR3 protein is CSVSGLAGGLWSNEQFF. The CDR3 DNA follows: TGCAGCGTTTCGGGACTAGCGGGAGGTCTATGGTCCAATGAGCAGTTCTTC. The genes are TRBV29-1 and TRBJ2-1; 15 nucleotides agree with TRBD2. The CDR3 is made up of 17 amino acids. Germline CDR1 is SQVTM and CDR2 is ANQGSEA. J was trimmed by 6 bases and V by 5 bases; bases with no gene match: 11.

The V and J genes are TRBV5-6 and TRBJ2-5, with D possibly called TRBD1 or TRBD2 (6 bases each). V was clipped by 1 base and J by 5 bases, with 18 bases between them. Germline CDR1 is SGHDT and CDR2 is YYEEEE. CDR3 length: 16 amino acids. CDR3 bases: TGTGCCAGCAGCTTGAGCTACGGGGGCAGGGGTGAGACCCAGTACTTC. This translates into CASSLSYGGRGETQYF.